Below, 4 T cell receptor beta chains from the same sample are listed, as sequenced in a study of early T cells in non-severe SARS-CoV-2 infection. Using its own MiXCR run on the 5' RACE reads, TCRdb lists one record per CDR3 protein. The table lists about 60,000 distinct CDR3 sequences, almost 9.5% of them singletons. Source material: whole blood. These receptors were taken from an adult who was a healthcare worker with PCR-confirmed SARS-CoV-2 infection or an uninfected control (not recorded which).

The V and J genes are TRBV2 and TRBJ1-2; possible D gene TRBD1, 5 bases. Germline values: CDR1 SNHLY, CDR2 FYNNEI. Trimming took 7 bases from V and 1 from J, leaving 13 bases between them. This CDR3 is built from 14 residues. The DNA for the CDR3 is TGTGCCAGCACTCCGGGACGGAGTAACTATGGCTACACCTTC. Translation: CASTPGRSNYGYTF.

The rearrangement links TRBV19 to TRBJ2-4; no clear D gene. Germline-derived CDR1 and CDR2 are LNHDA and SQIVND (reference sequence). Deletions cut 5 bases from V and 5 bases from J, with 7 bases between. The CDR3 is made up of 12 amino acids. For the CDR3, the DNA is TGTGCCAGTAGTTTTAGGGAAAACATTCAGTACTTC. Protein product: CASSFRENIQYF.

This clonotype was recorded many times. The rearrangement joins TRBV6-6 to TRBJ2-3, with 7 bases matching TRBD1. This CDR3 contains 16 residues. The V and J ends lost 2 bases and 2 bases, in that order; junction bases with no gene match: 7. Germline V CDR1 and CDR2: MNHNY, SVGAGI (reference sequence). DNA for the CDR3: TGTGCCAGCAGTTACATAAGGGGGCCGTACACAGATACGCAGTATTTT. Amino acids: CASSYIRGPYTDTQYF.

This clonotype was picked up a small number of times. The chain uses TRBV12-3 or TRBV12-4 and TRBJ1-1; the D gene is possibly TRBD1 (6 bases). Trimming pared 6 bases from V and 5 bases from J, leaving 16 bases between. The CDR3 spans 14 residues. The CDR3 is CASSRRGHGTEAFF. The CDR3 nucleotides are TGTGCCAGCAGCCGCCGGGGGCATGGGACTGAAGCTTTCTTT.